The rows below give T cell receptor beta chains drawn from one sample of a study of blood T cell repertoires in COVID-19. Produced via immunoSEQ multiplex PCR; TCRdb's table is partial and in-frame only. Of 100,000 to 150,000 clones listed, around 88% are singletons. The sequencing sample was made of PBMCs or T cells enriched from blood (not recorded which). The source is a woman between 50 and 59 years old who had recovered from COVID-19. Both conserved end residues are trimmed from each CDR3.

J gene: TRBJ1-2; V gene: TRBV24-1; CDR3 protein: ATSDSRTGGYT
J gene: TRBJ1-3; V gene: TRBV6-5; CDR3 protein: ASSNTGGSGNTIY
J gene: TRBJ1-3; V gene: TRBV6-1; CDR3 protein: ASSEWAGGVGNTIY
J gene: TRBJ2-7; V gene: TRBV12-3/TRBV12-4; CDR3 protein: ASSFDSSYEQY
J gene: TRBJ2-2; V gene: TRBV6-6; CDR3 protein: ASSPQGRMNTGELF
J gene: TRBJ1-6; V gene: TRBV20-1; CDR3 protein: SASPQSPGNSPLH
J gene: TRBJ1-1; V gene: TRBV27; CDR3 protein: ASSYLGYPANTEAF
J gene: TRBJ1-3; V gene: TRBV4-2; CDR3 protein: ASSQVFGTGTSGNTIY
J gene: TRBJ2-2; V gene: TRBV2; CDR3 protein: ASSRGLTGELF
J gene: TRBJ2-2; V gene: TRBV9; CDR3 protein: ASSVAGRNTGELF
J gene: TRBJ1-4; V gene: TRBV7-9; CDR3 protein: ASRAGRPNEKLF
J gene: TRBJ1-2; V gene: TRBV18; CDR3 protein: ASSRQDHYGYT
J gene: TRBJ1-1; V gene: TRBV6-5; CDR3 protein: ASSHPGTEAF
J gene: TRBJ1-4; V gene: TRBV4-1; CDR3 protein: ASRRTGLNEKLF
J gene: TRBJ1-2; V gene: TRBV5-1; CDR3 protein: ASSLREANYGYT
J gene: TRBJ2-1; V gene: TRBV6-6; CDR3 protein: ASSPGTGINEQF
J gene: TRBJ1-4; V gene: TRBV7-9; CDR3 protein: ASSNGQGADHEKLF
J gene: TRBJ1-5; V gene: TRBV4-1; CDR3 protein: ASSPPGQPNQPQH
J gene: TRBJ1-3; V gene: TRBV2; CDR3 protein: ASRPDAGGGNTIY
J gene: TRBJ2-2; V gene: TRBV19; CDR3 protein: ASIKGAHTGELF
J gene: TRBJ2-2; V gene: TRBV10-3; CDR3 protein: AIRQGADTGELF
J gene: TRBJ2-2; V gene: TRBV4-1; CDR3 protein: ASSQMGTRTGSGELF
J gene: TRBJ2-5; V gene: TRBV30; CDR3 protein: AWSGTARGAQY
J gene: TRBJ1-1; V gene: TRBV20-1; CDR3 protein: SAPRQTEAF
J gene: TRBJ1-5; V gene: TRBV2; CDR3 protein: ASTILPGQPQH
J gene: TRBJ1-3; V gene: TRBV3-1/TRBV3-2; CDR3 protein: ASSLPGQGSGNTIY
J gene: TRBJ1-2; V gene: TRBV7-9; CDR3 protein: ASSPGQGNYGYT
J gene: TRBJ2-7; V gene: TRBV25-1; CDR3 protein: ASSEYVEQY
J gene: TRBJ1-4; V gene: TRBV3-1/TRBV3-2; CDR3 protein: ASSQQGRANEKLF
J gene: TRBJ1-1; V gene: TRBV5-6; CDR3 protein: ASSFREGTEAF
J gene: TRBJ1-6; V gene: TRBV7-9; CDR3 protein: ASSSQGQGNSPLH
J gene: TRBJ1-2; V gene: TRBV3-1/TRBV3-2; CDR3 protein: ASSHAGTGYESKDGYT
J gene: TRBJ2-2; V gene: TRBV2; CDR3 protein: ASSIRGGANTGELF
J gene: TRBJ1-3; V gene: TRBV19; CDR3 protein: ASSVSHYGGNTIY
J gene: TRBJ2-3; V gene: TRBV7-3; CDR3 protein: ASSSLSGGSTDTQY
J gene: TRBJ2-7; V gene: TRBV11-3; CDR3 protein: ASSLDRGTSYEQY
J gene: TRBJ2-7; V gene: TRBV19; CDR3 protein: ASSILRTGPNEQY
J gene: TRBJ2-7; V gene: TRBV19; CDR3 protein: ASSTTRDRGSYEQY
J gene: TRBJ2-4; V gene: TRBV27; CDR3 protein: ASSSSTAPKNIQY
J gene: TRBJ2-3; V gene: TRBV11-3; CDR3 protein: ASSLGGTASGGPDTQY
J gene: TRBJ2-7; V gene: TRBV7-9; CDR3 protein: ASSLVLKLGAKGPEQY
J gene: TRBJ1-2; V gene: TRBV5-1; CDR3 protein: ASSLQGVDYGYT
J gene: TRBJ2-7; V gene: TRBV7-9; CDR3 protein: ASSPRTSGGQAYEQY
J gene: TRBJ2-2; V gene: TRBV19; CDR3 protein: ATIPRGGSTGELF
J gene: TRBJ2-7; V gene: TRBV27; CDR3 protein: ASSWRETGEQY
J gene: TRBJ2-1; V gene: TRBV24-1; CDR3 protein: ATSDARSHGNEQF
J gene: TRBJ2-2; V gene: TRBV19; CDR3 protein: ASSIRVSTGELF
J gene: TRBJ2-5; V gene: TRBV7-2; CDR3 protein: ASSLQGSGETQY
J gene: TRBJ1-2; V gene: TRBV2; CDR3 protein: ATSFLDRGPGYT
J gene: TRBJ1-2; V gene: TRBV4-1; CDR3 protein: ASSQDAPPGLIYGYT
J gene: TRBJ1-5; V gene: TRBV5-6; CDR3 protein: ASSYWTGGLQPQH